These 29 T cell receptor beta chains came from one sample sequenced in a study of blood T cell repertoires in COVID-19. Assay: immunoSEQ multiplex PCR; the TCRdb copy retains only in-frame clones and omits some. The sample records more than 80,000 clones, about 88% being singletons. The sequencing input was peripheral blood. Every receptor here comes from a man older than 75 with acute or convalescent COVID-19.

This chain links TRBV27 with TRBJ2-2, with 10 bases that match TRBD2. The CDR3 covers 17 residues. V was clipped by 5 bases and J by 4 bases; unmatched bases: 10. The germline gives CDR1 MNHEY, CDR2 SMNVEV (reference sequence). DNA of the CDR3: TGTGCCAGCAGTCCCTCCTCTAGCGGGAGTTCCACCGGGGAGCTGTTTTTT. Translating gives CASSPSSSGSSTGELFF.

This chain joins TRBV24-1 and TRBJ2-5, with D maybe TRBD2 (6 bases). The CDR3 is 15 residues long. The germline V and J ends were trimmed by 3 bases and 5 bases, with 15 bases remaining between them. Germline CDR1 KGHDR, CDR2 SFDVKD. The CDR3 DNA reads as TGTGCCACCAGTGATCCCCGTCCGGAGGGGGAGACCCAGTACTTC. As protein: CATSDPRPEGETQYF.

This clone was seen only once. A junction end diverges from the germline sequence, so it may reflect a read error. The rearrangement uses TRBV23-1 and TRBJ2-7; TRBD1 matches at 8 bases. TRBV23-1 is filed as an ORF, its function uncertain. This CDR3 contains 14 residues. CDR3 amino acids: CARSLGQECDEQYF. The CDR3 DNA reads TGCGCCAGGAGTCTGGGACAGGAGTGCGACGAGCAGTACTTC.

The genes are TRBV7-9 and TRBJ2-1; tentative D call: TRBD1 (5 bases). V dropped 5 bases and J dropped 0 bases, with 11 bases sitting between them. The V gene's germline CDR1 is SEHNR and CDR2 FQNEAQ (reference sequence). CDR3 length: 15 amino acids. Written as DNA, the CDR3 is TGTGCCAGCAGCCTCGGACAAACCTCCTACAATGAGCAGTTCTTC. This codes for CASSLGQTSYNEQFF.

V and J are TRBV6-6 and TRBJ2-2, with D perhaps matching TRBD2 (5 bases). With 6 bases removed from V and 3 bases from J, the gap between germline ends came to 14 bases. The CDR3 contains 15 residues. Germline V lookup: CDR1 MNHNY, CDR2 SVGAGI (reference sequence). This chain's CDR3 is CASSRRGSDTGELFF. In DNA form, the CDR3 reads TGTGCCAGCAGCAGGCGTGGGAGTGACACCGGGGAGCTGTTTTTT.

This chain links TRBV7-8 with TRBJ2-7; the match to TRBD2 covers 15 bases. Germline V lookup: CDR1 SGHVS, CDR2 FQNEAQ. Losses at the gene ends were 5 bases for V and 4 bases for J; bases not matched to a gene: 3. The CDR3 runs to 15 residues. Here the CDR3 reads CASSRGLAGGYEQYF. The CDR3 DNA sequence: TGTGCCAGCAGCCGGGGACTAGCGGGAGGTTACGAGCAGTACTTC. Filled out from reference TRBV7-8 and TRBJ2-7, the complete variable domain reads GAGVSQSPRYKVAKRGQDVALRCDPISGHVSLFWYQQALGQGPEFLTYFQNEAQLDKSGLPSDRFFAERPEGSVSTLKIQRTQQEDSAVYLCASSRGLAGGYEQYFGPGTRLTVT.

This chain joins TRBV5-1 and TRBJ2-3, with a weak D call TRBD2 (6 bases). This CDR3 comprises 16 residues. Trimming removed 0 bases from V and 1 base from J, with 12 bases in between. Germline V CDR1 and CDR2: SGHRS, YFSETQ. CDR3 bases: TGCGCCAGCAGCTTGGGGCGGGAAGGCGGCACAGATACGCAGTATTTT. Amino acids: CASSLGREGGTDTQYF. Looking up the rest from reference TRBV5-1 and TRBJ2-3 gives the full variable domain: KAGVTQTPRYLIKTRGQQVTLSCSPISGHRSVSWYQQTPGQGLQFLFEYFSETQRNKGNFPGRFSGRQFSNSRSEMNVSTLELGDSALYLCASSLGREGGTDTQYFGPGTRLTVL.

This clone was seen only once. The chain has TRBV4-2 and TRBJ1-2; tentatively, D is TRBD1 (5 bases). This CDR3 has 15 amino acids. V gave up 4 bases and J gave up 8 bases, with 20 bases separating them. Germline V gene lookup returns CDR1 LGHNA and CDR2 YNFKEQ. The DNA for the CDR3 is TGTGCCAGCAGCCCAGAGAATACAGGCCGCTGGGGCTACACCTTC. It translates to CASSPENTGRWGYTF.

The CDR3 spells CASSPPLPIGRSNQPQHF. CDR3 in DNA: TGTGCCAGCAGTCCCCCCCTGCCTATAGGGAGAAGCAATCAGCCCCAGCATTTT. V is TRBV28 and J is TRBJ1-5, with D uncertain. The CDR3 is made up of 18 amino acids. CDR1 is MDHEN, CDR2 SYDVKM, per germline. The ends were cut back, 5 bases at V and 1 base at J, with 21 bases in the middle.

V and J are TRBV27 and TRBJ2-6; tentative D call: TRBD1 (6 bases). The CDR3 has 15 residues. V was pared by 3 bases and J by 3 bases, with 9 bases between. The V gene's germline CDR1 is MNHEY and CDR2 SMNVEV (reference sequence). The CDR3 nucleotides read TGTGCCAGCAGTTTGACAGGAAATGGGGCCAACGTCCTGACTTTC. Translating it yields CASSLTGNGANVLTF. Looking up the rest from reference TRBV27 and TRBJ2-6 gives the full variable domain: EAQVTQNPRYLITVTGKKLTVTCSQNMNHEYMSWYRQDPGLGLRQIYYSMNVEVTDKGDVPEGYKVSRKEKRNFPLILESPSPNQTSLYFCASSLTGNGANVLTFGAGSRLTVL.

This clone was recorded once. The chain is built from TRBV29-1 and TRBJ2-5; tentatively, D is TRBD1 (5 bases). The CDR3 is 13 amino acids. Trimming removed 5 bases at V and 5 bases at J, with 15 bases between. Germline V gene lookup returns CDR1 SQVTM and CDR2 ANQGSEA. The CDR3 coding sequence is TGCAGCGTTAACCAGGGTTTGGGGGAGACCCAGTACTTC. As protein: CSVNQGLGETQYF. The complete variable domain, with remaining parts taken from reference TRBV29-1 and TRBJ2-5, reads SAVISQKPSRDICQRGTSLTIQCQVDSQVTMMFWYRQQPGQSLTLIATANQGSEATYESGFVIDKFPISRPNLTFSTLTVSNMSPEDSSIYLCSVNQGLGETQYFGPGTRLLVL.

This clone appeared a single time. Here the CDR3 DNA reads TGTGCCAGCAGCTCACACACCGCCAGGGGGCATACAGATACGCAGTATTTT. Protein product: CASSSHTARGHTDTQYF. This chain links TRBV27 with TRBJ2-3; TRBD1 matches at 8 bases. V lost 6 bases and J lost 3; bases outside the gene matches: 14. This CDR3 is built from 17 residues. CDR1 is MNHEY and CDR2 is SMNVEV in the germline V gene (reference sequence).

The chain recombines TRBV6-5 with TRBJ2-7; 7 bases fit TRBD2. CDR1 and CDR2 (germline): MNHEY, SVGAGI. This CDR3 spans 13 amino acids. Unmatched junction bases numbered 9, after V lost 10 bases and J lost 3 bases. As DNA, the CDR3 is TGTGCCACCTTAGCCGGGAGGCACTACGAGCAGTACTTC. It is translated as CATLAGRHYEQYF.

V usage is TRBV5-1 and J usage is TRBJ2-1; TRBD1 agrees at 9 bases. The CDR3 is 15 residues long. Trimming at V came to 6 bases and at J to 6 bases, leaving 10 bases not matched to a gene. Germline values: CDR1 SGHRS, CDR2 YFSETQ. In DNA form, the CDR3 reads TGCGCCAGCAACACGGGACAGGGTTGGGCCAATGAGCAGTTCTTC. The encoded protein is CASNTGQGWANEQFF.

This clone was picked up a small number of times. The genes are TRBV5-4 and TRBJ1-6; TRBD1 might be the D (5 bases). The V gene lost 0 bases and the J gene lost 1 base, with 8 bases spanning the gap. CDR1 and CDR2 (germline): SGHNT, YYREEE (reference sequence). CDR3 length: 16 residues. CDR3 sequence reads: CASSLVQGSYNSPLHF. As DNA, the CDR3 is TGTGCCAGCAGCTTGGTGCAGGGTTCCTATAATTCACCCCTCCACTTT.

The rearrangement uses TRBV5-8 and TRBJ2-5; 8 positions agree with TRBD1. CDR1 and CDR2 (germline): SGHTS, YDEGEE. Trimming took 0 bases from V and 5 from J; bases not matched to a gene: 9. CDR3 length: 16 residues. The CDR3 is CASSLGTRGRMETQYF. The CDR3 DNA sequence: TGTGCCAGCAGCTTGGGAACCAGGGGGCGCATGGAGACCCAGTACTTC.

The rearrangement uses TRBV19 and TRBJ2-7; no definite D call. V lost 4 bases and J 0 bases, leaving 7 bases between the germline ends. Germline values: CDR1 LNHDA, CDR2 SQIVND (reference sequence). The CDR3 is 13 amino acids. CDR3: CASSTTSSYEQYF. The CDR3 DNA follows: TGTGCCAGTAGTACCACGAGCTCCTACGAGCAGTACTTC.

The chain is built from TRBV6-5 and TRBJ2-7; D remains unclear. Germline CDR1 and CDR2: MNHEY and SVGAGI. CDR3 size: 12 residues. V lost 7 bases to trimming and J lost 3 bases, with 10 bases between them. The CDR3, as DNA: TGTGCCAGCACCTCAACTGGCTACGAGCAGTACTTC. Translation gives CASTSTGYEQYF.

This clone has only a few counts. The chain recombines TRBV12-3 or TRBV12-4 with TRBJ1-1; D is undetermined. The CDR3 is 12 amino acids. Trimming cost V 5 bases and J 0 bases, with 4 bases left between them. This CDR3 reads CASSLMNTEAFF. CDR3 coding DNA: TGTGCCAGCAGTCTAATGAACACTGAAGCTTTCTTT.

The rearrangement joins TRBV7-2 to TRBJ2-6; 11 bases agree with TRBD2. This CDR3 comprises 17 residues. The germline CDR1 and CDR2 sequences are SGHTA and FQGNSA. V dropped 3 bases and J dropped 4; count of bases not matched to a gene: 5. CDR3 protein: CASSFSGRAAGANVLTF. The CDR3 DNA reads TGTGCCAGCAGCTTTAGCGGGAGGGCCGCCGGGGCCAACGTCCTGACTTTC.

This clone was recorded once. J is TRBJ2-2 and V is TRBV19; D is ambiguous. The CDR3 is 17 residues long. The germline CDR1 and CDR2 sequences are LNHDA and SQIVND (reference sequence). Deletions cut 9 bases from V and 1 base from J, with 21 bases between. CDR3 nucleotide sequence: TGTGCCAGCCGGAACCCAGCCAAGACGGGGAACACCGGGGAGCTGTTTTTT. This translates into CASRNPAKTGNTGELFF. Using reference TRBV19 and TRBJ2-2 for the parts outside the CDR3, the full variable domain is DGGITQSPKYLFRKEGQNVTLSCEQNLNHDAMYWYRQDPGQGLRLIYYSQIVNDFQKGDIAEGYSVSREKKESFPLTVTSAQKNPTAFYLCASRNPAKTGNTGELFFGEGSRLTVL.

The CDR3 loop is CASSEGWQNYGYTF. CDR3 nucleotide sequence: TGTGCCAGCAGTGAAGGTTGGCAAAACTATGGCTACACCTTC. This chain uses TRBV25-1 with TRBJ1-2, with D unclear. CDR3 size: 14 residues. The germline V gene encodes CDR1 MGHDK and CDR2 SYGVNS. V was pared by 2 bases and J by 2 bases, with 9 bases between.

V and J are TRBV19 and TRBJ2-1; 12 bases align to TRBD2. Germline trimming cut 4 bases from V and 6 bases from J; bases unmatched to any gene: 10. The CDR3 has 17 amino acids. Germline CDR1 LNHDA, CDR2 SQIVND (reference sequence). CDR3 nucleotide sequence: TGTGCCAGTAGTAGTACGCTCCTAGCGGGAGGGTCCAATGAGCAGTTCTTC. Its translation is CASSSTLLAGGSNEQFF.

The J gene is TRBJ1-1, the V gene TRBV28; no clear D. V was trimmed by 2 bases and J by 4 bases, leaving 11 bases between them. The CDR3 is 14 amino acids. The germline V gene encodes CDR1 MDHEN and CDR2 SYDVKM. Written as DNA, the CDR3 is TGTGCCAGCAGTTTAACGACGGGGTTCACTGAAGCTTTCTTT. It yields the protein CASSLTTGFTEAFF.

The chain carries TRBV15 and TRBJ2-6, with D uncertain. This CDR3 spans 15 amino acids. With 2 bases removed from V and 1 base from J, the gap between germline ends came to 6 bases. CDR1 and CDR2 (germline): LNHNV, YYDKDF (reference sequence). CDR3 amino acids: CATSRMTSGANVLTF. In DNA form, the CDR3 reads TGTGCCACCAGCAGAATGACTTCTGGGGCCAACGTCCTGACTTTC.

V and J are TRBV25-1 and TRBJ2-5; 8 bases are a match to TRBD2. The CDR3 sequence is 18 residues long. J gave up 4 bases and V 1 base, and 14 bases lay outside the gene matches. The germline V gene encodes CDR1 MGHDK and CDR2 SYGVNS. The CDR3 nucleotides are TGTGCCAGCAGTGAATTGCTTGGCGGGAGGATTGGAGGAGAGACCCAGTACTTC. Translated, it gives CASSELLGGRIGGETQYF.

The chain couples TRBV6-6 to TRBJ2-2; 9 nucleotides line up with TRBD2. The V gene end was trimmed by 2 bases and the J gene end by 3 bases; junction bases not matched to a gene: 4. CDR1 and CDR2 from the germline V gene are MNHNY and SVGAGI (reference sequence). This CDR3 spans 16 amino acids. CDR3 region: CASSYAGGRDTGELFF. The CDR3 coding sequence is TGTGCCAGCAGTTACGCTGGCGGGAGGGACACCGGGGAGCTGTTTTTT.

The chain combines TRBV20-1 with TRBJ1-4, with D unclear. V was clipped by 6 bases and J by 6 bases, with 8 bases between them. Germline V gene sequence: CDR1 DFQATT, CDR2 SNEGSKA (reference sequence). This CDR3 contains 11 residues. CDR3 bases: TGCAGTGCATACTCCGATGAAAAACTGTTTTTT. Translated, it gives CSAYSDEKLFF.

The chain joins TRBV2 to TRBJ2-2; 9 positions agree with TRBD1. Trimming took 6 bases from V and 4 from J; bases not matched to a gene: 6. From germline, CDR1 is SNHLY and CDR2 FYNNEI. This CDR3 is built from 15 residues. The DNA of the CDR3 is TGTGCCAGCAGCCGGACAGGGGTGGTCACCGGGGAGCTGTTTTTT. Protein product: CASSRTGVVTGELFF.